The 4 T cell receptor beta chains below come from one sample, sequenced in a study of CD8 T cells in Susac syndrome (dated 2019 in TCRdb). Libraries were built with the immunoSEQ multiplex PCR assay. RNA was extracted using the RNeasy kit, and roughly 0.5 to 1 ug of the RNA was reverse transcribed with random hexamers. TCRdb itself trimmed the public reads at Q25 with fastp, ran MiXCR and retained productive beta chains. Here each entry gathers all rows of one CDR3 protein and keeps the most common genes and DNA. The sample yields under 250,000 distinct CDR3 sequences; about 94% were counted once. The top ten hold 0.15% of the sample. Input material: CD4+ T cells from PBMCs. The receptors were sampled from a human donor with Susac syndrome.

The rearrangement uses TRBV4-1 and TRBJ1-2; D is ambiguous. The CDR3 runs 16 residues. Germline CDR1 MGHRA, CDR2 YSYEKL. V was clipped by 0 bases and J by 3 bases, with 14 bases between them. The CDR3 DNA reads TGCGCCAGCAGCCAAGATTTGGGTTTGAGGCACTATGGCTACACCTTC. Translating gives CASSQDLGLRHYGYTF.

The chain is built from TRBV12-3 or TRBV12-4 and TRBJ1-1; 9 nucleotides match TRBD1. Trimming removed 9 bases from V and 3 bases from J; junction bases left unmatched: 5. The CDR3 is 13 amino acids. The CDR3 DNA reads as TGTGCCAGTACGGACAGGGGAGACACTGAAGCTTTCTTT. The encoded protein is CASTDRGDTEAFF.

The chain uses TRBV20-1 and TRBJ1-5; D ambiguous. Per germline, CDR1 DFQATT and CDR2 SNEGSKA (reference sequence). V was shortened by 6 bases and J by 2 bases, with 11 bases between the two germline ends. The CDR3 spans 13 residues. CDR3: CSAIGGRNQPQHF. CDR3 sequence (DNA): TGCAGTGCGATTGGAGGCCGCAATCAGCCCCAGCATTTT.

The chain couples TRBV12-3 or TRBV12-4 to TRBJ1-2, with D possibly matching TRBD1 (5 bases). The length of the CDR3 is 12 residues. Trimming removed 3 bases at V and 5 bases at J, with 7 bases between. Here the CDR3 reads CASSLTAYGYTF. The CDR3 DNA reads TGTGCCAGCAGTTTGACAGCTTATGGCTACACCTTC.